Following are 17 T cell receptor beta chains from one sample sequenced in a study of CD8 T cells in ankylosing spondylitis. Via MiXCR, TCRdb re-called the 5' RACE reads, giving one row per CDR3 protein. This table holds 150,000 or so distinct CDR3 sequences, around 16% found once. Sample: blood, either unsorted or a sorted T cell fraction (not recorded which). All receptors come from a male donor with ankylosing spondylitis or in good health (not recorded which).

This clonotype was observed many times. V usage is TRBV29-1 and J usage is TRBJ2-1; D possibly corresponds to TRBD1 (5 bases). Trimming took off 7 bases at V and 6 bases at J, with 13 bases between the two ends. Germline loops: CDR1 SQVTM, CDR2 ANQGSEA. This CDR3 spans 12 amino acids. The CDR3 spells CSAEAGFNEQFF. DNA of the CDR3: TGCAGCGCCGAGGCAGGGTTCAATGAGCAGTTCTTC.

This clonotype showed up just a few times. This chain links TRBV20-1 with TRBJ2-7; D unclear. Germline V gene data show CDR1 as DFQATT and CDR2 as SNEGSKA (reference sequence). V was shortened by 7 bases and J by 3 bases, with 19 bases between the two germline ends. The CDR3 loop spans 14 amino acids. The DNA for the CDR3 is TGCAGTGGACCCGGCCCCCGGGCTAGCTACGAGCAGTACTTC. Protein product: CSGPGPRASYEQYF.

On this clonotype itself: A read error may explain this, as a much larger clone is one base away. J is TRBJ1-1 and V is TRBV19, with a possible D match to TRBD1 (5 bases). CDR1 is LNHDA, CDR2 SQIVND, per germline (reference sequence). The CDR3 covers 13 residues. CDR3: CASSIEGNTGAFF. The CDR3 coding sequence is TGTGCCAGTAGTATTGAGGGGAACACTGGAGCTTTCTTT.

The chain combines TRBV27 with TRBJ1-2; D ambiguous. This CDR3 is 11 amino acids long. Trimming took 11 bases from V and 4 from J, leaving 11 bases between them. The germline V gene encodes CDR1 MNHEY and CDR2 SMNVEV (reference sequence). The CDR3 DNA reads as TGTGCCGTCCGCGAGGGCTATGGCTACACCTTC. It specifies CAVREGYGYTF.

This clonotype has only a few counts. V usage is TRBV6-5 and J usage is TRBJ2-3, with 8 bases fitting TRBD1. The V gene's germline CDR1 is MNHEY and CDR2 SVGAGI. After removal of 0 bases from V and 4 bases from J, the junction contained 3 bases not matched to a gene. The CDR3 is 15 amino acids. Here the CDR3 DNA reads TGTGCCAGCAGTTACTCCCAGGGGGCGGCAGATACGCAGTATTTT. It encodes CASSYSQGAADTQYF.

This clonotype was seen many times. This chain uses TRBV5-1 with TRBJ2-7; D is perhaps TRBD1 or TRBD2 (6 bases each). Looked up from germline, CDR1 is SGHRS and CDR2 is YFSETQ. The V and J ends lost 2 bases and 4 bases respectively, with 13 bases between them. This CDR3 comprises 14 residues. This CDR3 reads CASSLGGSKYEQYF. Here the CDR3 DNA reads TGCGCCAGCAGCTTAGGGGGGAGTAAGTACGAGCAGTACTTC.

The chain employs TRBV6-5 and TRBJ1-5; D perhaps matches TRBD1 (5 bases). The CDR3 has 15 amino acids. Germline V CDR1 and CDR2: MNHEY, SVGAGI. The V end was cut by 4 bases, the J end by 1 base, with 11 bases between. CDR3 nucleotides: TGTGCCAGCAGTTTTAGGGGAGAGAGCAATCAGCCCCAGCATTTT. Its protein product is CASSFRGESNQPQHF.

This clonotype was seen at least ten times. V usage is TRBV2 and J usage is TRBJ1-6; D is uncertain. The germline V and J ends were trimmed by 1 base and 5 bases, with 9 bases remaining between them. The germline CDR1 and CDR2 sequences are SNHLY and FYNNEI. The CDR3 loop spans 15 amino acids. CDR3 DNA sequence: TGTGCCAGCAGTGAAGAGGGAGGCAATAATTCACCCCTCCACTTT. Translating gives CASSEEGGNNSPLHF.

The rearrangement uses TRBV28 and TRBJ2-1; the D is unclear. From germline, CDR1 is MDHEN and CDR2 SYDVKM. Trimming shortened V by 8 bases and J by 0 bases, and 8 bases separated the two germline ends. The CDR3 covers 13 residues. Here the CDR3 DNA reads TGTGCCAGCCTGGGTGGCTCCTACAATGAGCAGTTCTTC. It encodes CASLGGSYNEQFF.

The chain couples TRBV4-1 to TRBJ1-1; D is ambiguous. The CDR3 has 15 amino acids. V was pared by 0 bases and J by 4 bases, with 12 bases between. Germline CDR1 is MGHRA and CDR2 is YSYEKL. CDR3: CASSQDMAVGTEAFF. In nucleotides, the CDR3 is TGCGCCAGCAGCCAAGATATGGCGGTGGGCACTGAAGCTTTCTTT.

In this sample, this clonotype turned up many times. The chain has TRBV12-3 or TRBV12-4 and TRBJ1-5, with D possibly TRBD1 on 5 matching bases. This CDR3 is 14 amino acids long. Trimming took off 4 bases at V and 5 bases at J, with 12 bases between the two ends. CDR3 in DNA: TGTGCCAGCAGTTCCAGCAGGGAGTATCAGCCCCAGCATTTT. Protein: CASSSSREYQPQHF.

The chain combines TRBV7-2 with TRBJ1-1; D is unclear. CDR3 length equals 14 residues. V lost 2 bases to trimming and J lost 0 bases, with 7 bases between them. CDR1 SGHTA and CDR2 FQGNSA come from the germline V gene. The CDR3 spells CASSLQRLNTEAFF. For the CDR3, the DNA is TGTGCCAGCAGCTTACAGCGACTGAACACTGAAGCTTTCTTT.

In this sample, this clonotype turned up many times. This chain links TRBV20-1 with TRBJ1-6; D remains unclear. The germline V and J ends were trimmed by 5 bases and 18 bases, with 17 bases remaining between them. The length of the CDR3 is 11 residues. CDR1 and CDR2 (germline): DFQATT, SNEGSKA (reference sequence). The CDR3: CSAVERGPGHF. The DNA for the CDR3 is TGCAGTGCTGTGGAAAGAGGCCCGGGCCACTTT.

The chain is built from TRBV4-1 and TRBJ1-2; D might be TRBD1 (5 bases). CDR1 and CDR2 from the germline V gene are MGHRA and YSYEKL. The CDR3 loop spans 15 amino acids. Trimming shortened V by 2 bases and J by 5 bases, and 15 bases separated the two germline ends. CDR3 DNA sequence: TGCGCCAGCAGCCAACTATCGGGCAGGGTGTATGGCTACACCTTC. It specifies CASSQLSGRVYGYTF.

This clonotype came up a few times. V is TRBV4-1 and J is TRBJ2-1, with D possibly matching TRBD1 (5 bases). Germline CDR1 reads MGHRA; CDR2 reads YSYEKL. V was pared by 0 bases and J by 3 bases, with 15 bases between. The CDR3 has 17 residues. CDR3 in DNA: TGCGCCAGCAGCCAAGAATTGGGCAGGGCCGTCTACAATGAGCAGTTCTTC. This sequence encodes CASSQELGRAVYNEQFF.

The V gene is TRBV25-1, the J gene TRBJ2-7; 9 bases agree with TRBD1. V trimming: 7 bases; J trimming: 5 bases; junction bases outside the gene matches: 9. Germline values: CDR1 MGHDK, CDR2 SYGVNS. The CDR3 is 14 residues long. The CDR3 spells CASKNRGRSHEQYF. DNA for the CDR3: TGTGCCAGCAAAAACAGGGGGCGAAGCCACGAGCAGTACTTC.

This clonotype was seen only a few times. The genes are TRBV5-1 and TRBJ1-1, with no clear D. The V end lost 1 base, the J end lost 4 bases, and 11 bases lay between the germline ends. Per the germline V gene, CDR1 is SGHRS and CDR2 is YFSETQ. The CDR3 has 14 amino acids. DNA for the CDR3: TGCGCCAGCAGCTTGTTGGGGTTCGCCACTGAAGCTTTCTTT. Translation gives CASSLLGFATEAFF.